This TCR beta chain was documented in a study of T cell repertoires in cytomegalovirus infection. CDR1 is SGHVS and CDR2 is FNYEAQ in the germline V gene. This CDR3 region has 15 residues. Trimming at V came to 4 bases and at J to 1 base, leaving 6 bases not matched to a gene. MiXCR was run by TCRdb on the reads, yielding one entry per CDR3 protein. This repertoire shows some 450,000 distinct CDR3 sequences, 31% found once; its top ten account for roughly 13%. The genes are TRBV7-6 and TRBJ1-1; TRBD1 matches 7 bases. The TCR was taken from a human donor in good health (CMV status not recorded). Some clones in this sample may be carry-over from other donors' samples. Sequencing used PBMCs. The CDR3 protein is CASSSTDRKNTEAFF. The CDR3 bases are TGTGCCAGCAGCTCAACGGACAGGAAGAACACTGAAGCTTTCTTT.